Following are 11 T cell receptor beta chains from one sample sequenced in a study of cytomegalovirus exposure and HLA in healthy donors. TCRdb's table, derived via immunoSEQ multiplex PCR, lists solely in-frame clones and lacks some. This table holds over 200,000 clones, approximately 82% found once. Sample: PBMCs. The receptor set was obtained from a woman aged 18-35 years in good health and CMV-seronegative.

The CDR3 bases are TGTGCCAGCAGCGATGGTCGGGGCACTGAAGCTTTCTTT. This codes for CASSDGRGTEAFF. V and J are TRBV9 and TRBJ1-1; D is ambiguous. In germline, CDR1 is SGDLS, CDR2 YYNGEE. The CDR3 sequence is 13 residues long. V lost 3 bases, J lost 4 bases, and 10 bases lay in between.

The J gene is TRBJ1-2, the V gene TRBV27; D call uncertain. V dropped 2 bases and J dropped 2 bases, with 6 bases sitting between them. Germline V lookup: CDR1 MNHEY, CDR2 SMNVEV (reference sequence). The CDR3 spans 13 residues. Here the CDR3 reads CASSLSPNYGYTF. Written as DNA, the CDR3 is TGTGCCAGCAGTTTAAGCCCCAACTATGGCTACACCTTC.

In its sample, this clone was seen many times. The chain couples TRBV15 to TRBJ2-7, with a possible D match to TRBD2 (7 bases). The length of the CDR3 is 15 residues. Germline V lookup: CDR1 LNHNV, CDR2 YYDKDF (reference sequence). V lost 5 bases and J lost 3, with 17 bases in between. The CDR3 spells CATSYEGGQHYEQYF. The CDR3 DNA reads TGTGCCACCAGCTACGAGGGGGGGCAGCACTACGAGCAGTACTTC.

The gene calls are TRBV19 and TRBJ1-5; TRBD1 is a possible D gene (6 bases). V was clipped by 9 bases and J by 5 bases, with 11 bases between them. This CDR3 contains 12 residues. In germline, CDR1 is LNHDA, CDR2 SQIVND (reference sequence). The CDR3 here is CASAGGHQPQHF. The CDR3 nucleotides are TGTGCCAGCGCGGGGGGGCATCAGCCCCAGCATTTT.

This clone was seen only a few times. V and J are TRBV5-8 and TRBJ2-1; 9 bases are a match to TRBD2. Germline-derived CDR1 and CDR2 are SGHTS and YDEGEE. This CDR3 region has 14 residues. J gave up 7 bases and V 6 bases, and 8 bases lay outside the gene matches. In nucleotides, the CDR3 is TGTGCCAGCACCGAGCGGGGGGATGTAAATGAGCAGTTCTTC. Translation gives CASTERGDVNEQFF. Supplemented by reference TRBV5-8 and TRBJ2-1, the full variable domain reads EAGVTQSPTHLIKTRGQQATLRCSPISGHTSVYWYQQALGLGLQFLLWYDEGEERNRGNFPPRFSGRQFPNYSSELNVNALELEDSALYLCASTERGDVNEQFFGPGTRLTVL.

The chain joins TRBV7-3 to TRBJ1-5, with D possibly TRBD1 on 6 matching bases. Trimming removed 5 bases from V and 6 bases from J, with 11 bases in between. CDR1 is SGHTA, CDR2 FQGTGA, per germline. CDR3 length equals 13 residues. Here the CDR3 reads CASSTQGGQPQHF. The CDR3 coding sequence is TGTGCCAGCAGCACACAGGGCGGTCAGCCCCAGCATTTT.

The chain joins TRBV30 to TRBJ2-1; D call uncertain. The CDR3 runs 12 residues. V shed 4 bases and J shed 6 bases, with 10 bases lying between them. From germline, CDR1 is GTSNPN and CDR2 SVGIG (reference sequence). The DNA for the CDR3 is TGTGCCTGGACCGTCCAGAGCAATGAGCAGTTCTTC. Its translation: CAWTVQSNEQFF.

This clone was detected once. V and J are TRBV7-6 and TRBJ2-7, with D possibly being TRBD2 (5 bases). CDR3 size: 19 residues. V was trimmed by 1 base and J by 0 bases, leaving 22 bases between them. Germline CDR1 is SGHVS and CDR2 is FNYEAQ. The CDR3 nucleotides are TGTGCCAGCAGCTTAGGTTGGGTGTACCAGCGGCTACTCTCCTACGAGCAGTACTTC. Its protein is CASSLGWVYQRLLSYEQYF. Complete variable domain (other parts from reference TRBV7-6 and TRBJ2-7): GAGVSQSPRYKVTKRGQDVALRCDPISGHVSLYWYRQALGQGPEFLTYFNYEAQQDKSGLPNDRFSAERPEGSISTLTIQRTEQRDSAMYRCASSLGWVYQRLLSYEQYFGPGTRLTVT.

This chain links TRBV5-6 with TRBJ2-1; 11 bases are shared with TRBD1. The CDR3 loop spans 15 amino acids. Trimming at V came to 3 bases and at J to 3 bases, leaving 2 bases not matched to a gene. Germline loops: CDR1 SGHDT, CDR2 YYEEEE. This CDR3 reads CASSSDRGLYNEQFF. The CDR3, as DNA: TGTGCCAGCAGCTCGGACAGGGGGCTCTACAATGAGCAGTTCTTC.

In its sample, this clone was seen a few times. The genes are TRBV6-5 and TRBJ1-5, with D tentatively TRBD1 (6 bases). Germline loops: CDR1 MNHEY, CDR2 SVGAGI. CDR3 length: 13 amino acids. Trimming left V 5 bases short and J 7 bases short, with 12 bases between. The CDR3 coding sequence is TGTGCCAGCAGTCTCGGGGGGGGCCAGCCCCAGCATTTT. Its protein is CASSLGGGQPQHF.

The chain employs TRBV29-1 and TRBJ2-1; TRBD2 matches 7 bases. V shed 6 bases, J shed 3 bases, and the junction held 35 bases outside the gene matches. The CDR3 contains 23 residues. CDR1 is SQVTM and CDR2 is ANQGSEA in the germline V gene. In nucleotides, the CDR3 is TGCAGCGTAACGTATTATAGAAGACATGACTTTGGTCGGTCCAGCGGGATCTACAATGAGCAGTTCTTC. It yields the protein CSVTYYRRHDFGRSSGIYNEQFF.